This T cell receptor (beta chain) was recorded in a study of shared clonotypes between healthy human individuals. Study observations and caveats: Sharing across four donors was highest in naive CD4 (approximately 5%) and lowest in memory CD8 (roughly 0.4%).

Worth noting for this clone: Its antigen is unknown.

Samples underwent the assay at deep level. The data were produced by immunoSEQ multiplex PCR, yet TCRdb's version contains in-frame clones alone and is incomplete. Seen here are about 2.2 million clones, 90% to 95% observed once, and the top ten hold approximately 1.7%. CD8 cells classed as naive were CD45RO-negative and positively selected for CCR7, excluding terminally differentiated effector memory CD45RA+ cells. Donors, without exception, were Caucasian adults residing in Nashville, Tennessee. V was shortened by 7 bases and J by 1 base, with 13 bases between the two germline ends. Germline V gene data show CDR1 as MNHEY and CDR2 as SMNVEV (reference sequence). The CDR3 runs 14 residues.

Input material: naive CD8+ T cells from PBMCs. This TCR was sampled from a young man in good health. Some clones in this sample may be carry-over from other donors' samples. This chain uses TRBV27 with TRBJ2-5; no clear D. CDR3 coding DNA: TGTGCCAGCAAATCTGGACGGTTCCAAGAGACCCAGTACTTC. This encodes CASKSGRFQETQYF.